This entry describes one TCR beta chain. In the source study's methods: Amplification of reference gene primers was used by the study to estimate nucleated cell counts. Sequencing was performed with immunoSEQ multiplex PCR; in TCRdb, only in-frame clones are kept and a portion is missing. The V and J calls and clone size come from that table; D and trimming were worked out from the DNA. The sample contains about 220,000 clones, approximately 86% of which appear only once. The data were obtained in a study of blood T cell repertoires in COVID-19. At the level of the study: Sample material is recorded as cDNA or gDNA derived from T cells, B-cell-depleted T cells, or PBMCs.

The length of the CDR3 is 17 residues. The V segment lost 6 bases and the J segment 4 bases; nucleotides outside the gene matches: 14. CDR1 is MNHEY and CDR2 is SVGEGT in the germline V gene. The receptor's source is a woman younger than 45 who had recovered from COVID-19. The sample consisted of peripheral blood. The chain carries TRBV6-2 or TRBV6-3 and TRBJ2-1; 8 nucleotides agree with TRBD2. The CDR3 region is CASSTMLLAEMYNEQFF. The CDR3 nucleotides are TGTGCCAGCAGCACCATGTTACTAGCGGAAATGTACAATGAGCAGTTCTTC.